A single sample gave rise to the 22 T cell receptor beta chains below, sequenced in a study of T cells in Graves' hyperthyroidism and ophthalmopathy. Authors of the study amplified TCR beta CDR3 regions from RNA transcripts. Initially, a first-round RT-PCR of the TCR CDR3 employed the HTBI primer set. TCRdb re-called the multiplex PCR reads with MiXCR, one entry per CDR3 protein. The sample shows about 840,000 distinct CDR3 sequences, more than 30% of them seen only once. The source material was blood. All receptors derive from a man aged 18 to 30 with Graves' hyperthyroidism.

This clonotype was counted at least ten times. The chain combines TRBV15 with TRBJ1-1; no firm D call. The CDR3 covers 15 residues. Germline V gene sequence: CDR1 LNHNV, CDR2 YYDKDF (reference sequence). V was clipped by 0 bases and J by 3 bases, with 11 bases between them. The CDR3, as DNA: TGTGCCACCAGCAGAGATATGGAGGGATACACTGAAGCTTTCTTT. Translating it yields CATSRDMEGYTEAFF.

The J gene is TRBJ1-5, the V gene TRBV10-3; D is unresolved. The CDR3 has 13 amino acids. CDR1 and CDR2 from the germline V gene are ENHRY and SYGVKD. The germline V and J ends were trimmed by 3 bases and 9 bases, with 12 bases remaining between them. The CDR3 loop reads CAISEIGGLPQHF. For the CDR3, the DNA is TGTGCCATCAGTGAAATAGGCGGGCTGCCCCAGCATTTT.

There are many counts of this clonotype. The chain uses TRBV19 and TRBJ1-1; D gene unclear. CDR3 size: 12 residues. Germline lookup yields CDR1 LNHDA and CDR2 SQIVND (reference sequence). V lost 3 bases to trimming and J lost 5 bases, with 7 bases between them. Here the CDR3 reads CASSMQGTEAFF. Here the CDR3 DNA reads TGTGCCAGTAGTATGCAAGGAACTGAAGCTTTCTTT.

The chain uses TRBV10-3 and TRBJ1-2; 7 positions match TRBD1. This CDR3 spans 18 amino acids. V lost 5 bases to trimming and J lost 1 base; unmatched junction nucleotides: 16. Per germline, CDR1 ENHRY and CDR2 SYGVKD. The CDR3 DNA is TGTGCCATCAGTAAACAGGGGCGCCGGAGCGTCATTAACTATGGCTACACCTTC. It specifies CAISKQGRRSVINYGYTF.

With regard to this clonotype: The junction departs from germline at one end; a sequencing error may be responsible. V usage is TRBV7-6 and J usage is TRBJ2-7; the D gene is possibly TRBD2 (5 bases). The CDR3 has 15 residues. Germline CDR1 SGHVS, CDR2 FNYEAQ. Here the CDR3 reads CASSFGYGEGYEQCF. Written as DNA, the CDR3 is TGTGCCAGCAGCTTCGGCTACGGAGAGGGCTACGAGCAGTGCTTC.

This clonotype turned up a few times. At one boundary the junction diverges from the germline segment, which might be a read error. This chain uses TRBV20-1 with TRBJ2-7, with no clear D. Germline V gene sequence: CDR1 DFQATT, CDR2 SNEGSKA (reference sequence). This CDR3 has 13 residues. The CDR3 spells CSARVPLSFEQYF. CDR3 DNA sequence: TGCAGTGCTAGAGTTCCCCTCTCCTTCGAGCAGTACTTC.

This clonotype was detected many times. The genes are TRBV7-9 and TRBJ1-3, with D perhaps matching TRBD1 (6 bases). CDR3 length equals 15 residues. Germline assignment: CDR1 SEHNR and CDR2 FQNEAQ (reference sequence). V was pared by 5 bases and J by 6 bases, with 17 bases between. This chain's CDR3 is CASSDGLGAANTIYF. DNA of the CDR3: TGTGCCAGCAGCGATGGCTTGGGGGCTGCAAACACCATATATTTT. The full variable domain, with the rest looked up from reference TRBV7-9 and TRBJ1-3, is DTGVSQNPRHKITKRGQNVTFRCDPISEHNRLYWYRQTLGQGPEFLTYFQNEAQLEKSRLLSDRFSAERPKGSFSTLEIQRTEQGDSAMYLCASSDGLGAANTIYFGEGSWLTVV.

The rearrangement joins TRBV20-1 to TRBJ2-2, with TRBD2 as a possible D gene (7 bases). Germline CDR1 DFQATT, CDR2 SNEGSKA (reference sequence). V lost 5 bases and J lost 4, with 14 bases in between. This CDR3 is built from 14 residues. The CDR3 here is CSAVPGGGTGELFF. DNA for the CDR3: TGCAGTGCTGTCCCGGGGGGCGGCACCGGGGAGCTGTTTTTT.

This clonotype turned up a few times. V and J are TRBV24-1 and TRBJ2-2; possible D gene TRBD2, 6 bases. This CDR3 spans 16 amino acids. Trimming removed 4 bases at V and 1 base at J, with 12 bases between. Germline loops: CDR1 KGHDR, CDR2 SFDVKD. The CDR3: CATSDRRDWNTGELFF. The CDR3 DNA is TGTGCCACCAGTGACCGAAGGGACTGGAACACCGGGGAGCTGTTTTTT.

This clonotype has more than one count but fewer than ten. The germline gene is not matched at one end of the junction; a read error may be the cause. The rearrangement uses TRBV4-1 and TRBJ2-7; 9 bases are a match to TRBD2. Germline V CDR1 and CDR2: MGHRA, YSYEKL. CDR3 length: 13 amino acids. The CDR3 nucleotides read TGCGCCAGCAGCCCGGGACTAGCTCCCCCACCGAACTTC. Its protein product is CASSPGLAPPPNF.

This clonotype was observed a few times. This rearrangement joins TRBV9 to TRBJ2-7, with D tentatively TRBD1 (6 bases). Between the trimmed V and J ends, which lost 0 bases and 4 bases, there was a span of 14 bases. Germline V CDR1 and CDR2: SGDLS, YYNGEE. The CDR3 consists of 15 residues. The CDR3 nucleotides are TGTGCCAGCAGCGTAGGGAACAGGGATACGTACGAGCAGTACTTC. This gives the protein CASSVGNRDTYEQYF. The complete variable domain, with remaining parts taken from reference TRBV9 and TRBJ2-7, reads DSGVTQTPKHLITATGQRVTLRCSPRSGDLSVYWYQQSLDQGLQFLIQYYNGEERAKGNILERFSAQQFPDLHSELNLSSLELGDSALYFCASSVGNRDTYEQYFGPGTRLTVT.

Here the CDR3 reads CASRTSSPPEQYF. In DNA, the CDR3 is TGTGCCAGCAGGACTAGCTCCCCACCCGAGCAGTACTTC. The rearrangement uses TRBV6-2 or TRBV6-3 and TRBJ2-7, with 7 nucleotides matching TRBD2. CDR3 size: 13 residues. In germline, CDR1 is MNHEY, CDR2 SVGEGT. V gave up 6 bases and J gave up 6 bases; unmatched junction bases: 8.

The chain links TRBV7-9 to TRBJ1-2; TRBD1 matches at 9 bases. J lost 6 bases, V lost 5 bases, and 10 bases had no gene match. The CDR3 consists of 15 residues. CDR1 and CDR2 from the germline V gene are SEHNR and FQNEAQ (reference sequence). CDR3 DNA sequence: TGTGCCAGCAGCCTCACCTCCGGGACAGGGAATGGCTACACCTTC. As protein: CASSLTSGTGNGYTF.

This clonotype was found a few times. The chain is built from TRBV28 and TRBJ2-6; D is perhaps TRBD2 (5 bases). The CDR3 totals 12 residues. V lost 6 bases, J lost 9 bases, and 9 bases lay in between. CDR1 MDHEN and CDR2 SYDVKM come from the germline V gene. The CDR3 sequence is CASRTGINVLTF. Written as DNA, the CDR3 is TGTGCCAGCAGGACCGGGATCAACGTCCTGACTTTC. Full variable domain (missing parts from reference TRBV28 and TRBJ2-6): DVKVTQSSRYLVKRTGEKVFLECVQDMDHENMFWYRQDPGLGLRLIYFSYDVKMKEKGDIPEGYSVSREKKERFSLILESASTNQTSMYLCASRTGINVLTFGAGSRLTVL.

The rearrangement uses TRBV25-1 and TRBJ1-1; tentatively, D is TRBD1 (6 bases). V lost 6 bases and J lost 4, with 21 bases in between. The CDR3 runs 16 residues. Germline CDR1 is MGHDK and CDR2 is SYGVNS. CDR3 residues: CASSQDEGESGTEAFF. The CDR3 DNA reads TGTGCCAGCAGCCAAGATGAGGGGGAAAGTGGCACTGAAGCTTTCTTT.

With regard to this clonotype: A much larger clonotype is one base distant, so this may be a read error. The CDR3 loop reads CASSPFSGDNYEQYF. CDR3 DNA: TGTGCCAGCAGCCCCTTTTCCGGGGACAACTACGAGCAGTACTTC. The V gene is TRBV7-3, the J gene TRBJ2-7; D is perhaps TRBD1 (6 bases). From germline, CDR1 is SGHTA and CDR2 FQGTGA. Trimming pared 5 bases from V and 3 bases from J, leaving 17 bases between. The CDR3 runs 15 residues.

This clonotype was recorded once. The V call is TRBV10-3, the J call TRBJ2-3, with TRBD2 identical over 7 bases. Germline lookup yields CDR1 ENHRY and CDR2 SYGVKD. V dropped 3 bases and J dropped 6; count of bases not matched to a gene: 15. The CDR3 contains 17 residues. The CDR3 DNA reads TGTGCCATCAGTGATTGGGAGGGCGCTAGCGAGTCGGATACGCAGTATTTT. Its protein is CAISDWEGASESDTQYF.

The chain combines TRBV7-2 with TRBJ1-3; 7 positions agree with TRBD1. Germline trimming cut 6 bases from V and 4 bases from J; bases unmatched to any gene: 12. The CDR3 extends over 16 amino acids. Germline V gene lookup returns CDR1 SGHTA and CDR2 FQGNSA. The CDR3 DNA sequence: TGTGCCAGCAGTCGGGAAGCGGGACAGCCAGGAAACACCATATATTTT. Encoded protein: CASSREAGQPGNTIYF.

About this clonotype: Since no conserved phenylalanine or tryptophan closes the CDR3, a read error is the likely cause. This rearrangement joins TRBV9 to TRBJ1-1, with D tentatively TRBD1 (6 bases). The CDR3 length is 14 residues. Trimming took off 5 bases at V and 1 base at J, with 12 bases between the two ends. In germline, CDR1 is SGDLS, CDR2 YYNGEE. The CDR3 loop is CASSPRGANTEAFL. The CDR3 nucleotides are TGTGCCAGCAGTCCTAGGGGGGCGAACACTGAAGCTTTCCTT.

V and J are TRBV3-1 and TRBJ1-4; D is uncertain. This CDR3 is 16 amino acids long. V lost 1 base, J lost 0 bases, and 9 bases lay in between. The germline V gene has CDR1 LGHDT and CDR2 YNNKEL (reference sequence). The CDR3 reads CASSQVAGATNEKLFF. CDR3 coding DNA: TGTGCCAGCAGCCAAGTGGCAGGCGCAACTAATGAAAAACTGTTTTTT.

The chain recombines TRBV4-1 with TRBJ1-2; 9 nucleotides align to TRBD1. Germline CDR1 is MGHRA and CDR2 is YSYEKL. This CDR3 is 13 amino acids long. V was clipped by 4 bases and J by 12 bases; unmatched bases: 9. Here the CDR3 DNA reads TGCGCCAGCAGCCTCACCGGGACAGGGAACCACACCTTC. Its protein is CASSLTGTGNHTF.

A remark on this clonotype: One junction end disagrees with the germline gene, perhaps due to a read error. The rearrangement uses TRBV20-1 and TRBJ2-7, with D unclear. CDR3 length: 13 residues. The germline CDR1 and CDR2 sequences are DFQATT and SNEGSKA (reference sequence). The CDR3 region is CNARVVVGREQYF. The CDR3 coding sequence is TGCAATGCTAGAGTGGTTGTCGGACGCGAGCAGTACTTC.